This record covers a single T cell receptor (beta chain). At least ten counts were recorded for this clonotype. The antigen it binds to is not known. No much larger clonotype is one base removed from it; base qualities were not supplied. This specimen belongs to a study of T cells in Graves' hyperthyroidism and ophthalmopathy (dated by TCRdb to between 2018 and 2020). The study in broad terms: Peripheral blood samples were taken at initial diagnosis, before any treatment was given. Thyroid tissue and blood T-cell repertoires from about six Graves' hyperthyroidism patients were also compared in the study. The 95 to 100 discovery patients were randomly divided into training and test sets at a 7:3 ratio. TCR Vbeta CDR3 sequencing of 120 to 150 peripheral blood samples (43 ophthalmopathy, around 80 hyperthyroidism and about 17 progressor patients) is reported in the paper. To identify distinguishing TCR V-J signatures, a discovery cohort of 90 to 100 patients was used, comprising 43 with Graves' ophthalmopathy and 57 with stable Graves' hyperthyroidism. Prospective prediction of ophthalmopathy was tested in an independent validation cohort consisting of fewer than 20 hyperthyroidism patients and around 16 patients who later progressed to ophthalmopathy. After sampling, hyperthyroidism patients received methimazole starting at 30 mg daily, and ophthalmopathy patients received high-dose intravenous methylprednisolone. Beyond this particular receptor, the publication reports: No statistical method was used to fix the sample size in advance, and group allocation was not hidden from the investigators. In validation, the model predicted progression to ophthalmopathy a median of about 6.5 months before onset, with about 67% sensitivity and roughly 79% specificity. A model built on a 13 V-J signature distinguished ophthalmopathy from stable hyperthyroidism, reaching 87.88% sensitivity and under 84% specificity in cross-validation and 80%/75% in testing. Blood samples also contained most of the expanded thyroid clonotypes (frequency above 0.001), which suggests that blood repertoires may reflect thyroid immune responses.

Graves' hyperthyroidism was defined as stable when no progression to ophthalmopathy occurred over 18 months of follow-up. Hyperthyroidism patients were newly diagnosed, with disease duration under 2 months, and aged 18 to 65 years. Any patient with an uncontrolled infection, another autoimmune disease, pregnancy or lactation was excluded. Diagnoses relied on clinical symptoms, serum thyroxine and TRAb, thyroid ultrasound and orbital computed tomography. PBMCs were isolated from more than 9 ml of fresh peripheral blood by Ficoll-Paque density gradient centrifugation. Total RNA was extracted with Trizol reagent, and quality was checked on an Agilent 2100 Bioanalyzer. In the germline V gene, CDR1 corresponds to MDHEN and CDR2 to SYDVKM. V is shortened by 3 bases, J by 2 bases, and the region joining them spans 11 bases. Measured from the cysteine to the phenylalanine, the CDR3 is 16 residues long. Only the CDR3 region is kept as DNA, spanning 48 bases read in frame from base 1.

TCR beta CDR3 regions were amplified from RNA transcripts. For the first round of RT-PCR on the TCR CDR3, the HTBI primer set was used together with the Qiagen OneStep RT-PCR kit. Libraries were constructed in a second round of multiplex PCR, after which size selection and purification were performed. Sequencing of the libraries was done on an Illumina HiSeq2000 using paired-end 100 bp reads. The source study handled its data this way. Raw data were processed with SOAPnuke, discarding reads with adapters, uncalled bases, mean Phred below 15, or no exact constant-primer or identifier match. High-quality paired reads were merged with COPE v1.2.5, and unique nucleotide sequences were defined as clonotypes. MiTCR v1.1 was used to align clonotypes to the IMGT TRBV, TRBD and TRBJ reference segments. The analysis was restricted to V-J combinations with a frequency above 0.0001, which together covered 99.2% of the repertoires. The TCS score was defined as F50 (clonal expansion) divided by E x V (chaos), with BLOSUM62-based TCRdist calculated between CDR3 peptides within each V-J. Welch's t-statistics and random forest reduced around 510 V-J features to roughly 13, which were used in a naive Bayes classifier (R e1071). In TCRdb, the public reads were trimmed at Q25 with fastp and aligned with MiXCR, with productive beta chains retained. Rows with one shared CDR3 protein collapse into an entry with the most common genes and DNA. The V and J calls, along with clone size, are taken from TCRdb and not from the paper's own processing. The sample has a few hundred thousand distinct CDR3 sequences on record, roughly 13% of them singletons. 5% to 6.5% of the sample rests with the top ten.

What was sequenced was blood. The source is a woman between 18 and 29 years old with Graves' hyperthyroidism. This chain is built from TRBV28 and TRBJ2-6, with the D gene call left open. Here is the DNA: TGTGCCAGCAGTTTCTTGGGCCGTCCTGGGGCCAACGTCCTGACTTTC. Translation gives CASSFLGRPGANVLTF.